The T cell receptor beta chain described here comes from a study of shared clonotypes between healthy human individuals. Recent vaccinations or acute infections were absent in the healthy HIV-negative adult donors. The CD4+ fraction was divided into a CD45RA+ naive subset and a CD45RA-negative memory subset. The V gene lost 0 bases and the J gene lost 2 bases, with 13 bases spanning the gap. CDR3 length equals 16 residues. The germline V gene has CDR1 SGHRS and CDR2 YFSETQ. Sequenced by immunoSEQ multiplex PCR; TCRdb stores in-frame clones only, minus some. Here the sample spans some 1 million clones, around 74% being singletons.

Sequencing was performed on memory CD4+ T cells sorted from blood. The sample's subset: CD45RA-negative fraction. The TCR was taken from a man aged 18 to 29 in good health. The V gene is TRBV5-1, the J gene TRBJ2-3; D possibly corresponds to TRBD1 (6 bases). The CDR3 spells CASSLEGGATTDTQYF. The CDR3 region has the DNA TGCGCCAGCAGCTTGGAAGGGGGAGCCACCACAGATACGCAGTATTTT.